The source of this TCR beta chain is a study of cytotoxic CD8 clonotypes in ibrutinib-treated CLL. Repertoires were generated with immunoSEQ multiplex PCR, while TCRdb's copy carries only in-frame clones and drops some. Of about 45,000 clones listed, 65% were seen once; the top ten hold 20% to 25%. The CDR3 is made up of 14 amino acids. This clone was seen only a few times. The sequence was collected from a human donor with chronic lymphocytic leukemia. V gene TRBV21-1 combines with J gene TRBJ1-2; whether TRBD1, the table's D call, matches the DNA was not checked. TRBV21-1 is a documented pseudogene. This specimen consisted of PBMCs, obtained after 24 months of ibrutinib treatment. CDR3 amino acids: CASSKIQGTHGYTF. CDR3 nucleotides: TGTGCCAGCAGCAAAATTCAGGGAACTCACGGCTACACCTTC.